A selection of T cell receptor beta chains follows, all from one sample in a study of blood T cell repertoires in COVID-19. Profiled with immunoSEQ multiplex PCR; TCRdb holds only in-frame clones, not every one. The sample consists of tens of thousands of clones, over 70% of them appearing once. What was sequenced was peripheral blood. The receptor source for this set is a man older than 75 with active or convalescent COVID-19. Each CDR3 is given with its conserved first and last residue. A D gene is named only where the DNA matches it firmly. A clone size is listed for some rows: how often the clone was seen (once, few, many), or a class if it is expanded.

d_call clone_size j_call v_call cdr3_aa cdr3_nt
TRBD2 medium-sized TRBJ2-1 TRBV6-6 CASMVLAGGNEQFF TGTGCCAGCATGGTATTGGCGGGGGGCAATGAGCAGTTCTTC
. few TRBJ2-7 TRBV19 CASNRGTDPYEQYF TGTGCCAGTAACCGGGGGACCGACCCCTACGAGCAGTACTTC
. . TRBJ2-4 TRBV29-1 CSVTRPILAKNIQYF TGCAGCGTGACTCGGCCGATCCTAGCCAAAAACATTCAGTACTTC
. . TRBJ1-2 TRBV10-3 CAISVSGGRGRGGGYTF TGTGCCATCAGTGTTTCGGGGGGCCGGGGACGGGGAGGCGGCTACACCTTC
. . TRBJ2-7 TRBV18 CASSGAGDEQYF TGTGCCAGCTCAGGGGCTGGCGACGAGCAGTACTTC
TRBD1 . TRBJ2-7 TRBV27 CASSLRQGVSYEQYF TGTGCCAGCAGTTTGCGACAGGGGGTTTCCTACGAGCAGTACTTC
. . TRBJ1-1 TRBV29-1 CSVEGSKAGSAEAFF TGCAGCGTTGAAGGCAGTAAAGCGGGTAGTGCCGAAGCTTTCTTT
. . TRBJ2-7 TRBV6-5 CASSYDQGTIYEQYF TGTGCCAGCAGTTACGACCAGGGAACGATCTACGAGCAGTACTTC
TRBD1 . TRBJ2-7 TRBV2 CASRDRGNEQYF TGTGCCAGCCGGGACAGGGGAAACGAGCAGTACTTC
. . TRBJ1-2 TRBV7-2 CASSLGGMDGYTF TGTGCCAGCAGCTTAGGAGGAATGGATGGCTACACCTTC
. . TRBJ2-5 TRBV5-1 CASSSGGQGVQTQYF TGCGCCAGCAGCTCAGGTGGGCAGGGTGTACAGACCCAGTACTTC
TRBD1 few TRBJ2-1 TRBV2 CASTDRADNEQFF TGTGCCAGCACTGACAGGGCTGACAATGAGCAGTTCTTC
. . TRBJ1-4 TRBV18 CASSPSRAGLGDEKLFF TGTGCCAGCTCACCAAGCCGGGCGGGACTCGGGGATGAAAAACTGTTTTTT
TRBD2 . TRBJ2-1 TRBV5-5 CASRPGLVGHNEQFF TGTGCCAGCAGGCCCGGACTAGTAGGTCACAATGAGCAGTTCTTC
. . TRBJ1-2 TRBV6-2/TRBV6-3 CASSYAGGQGNGYTF TGTGCCAGCAGTTACGCGGGCGGGCAGGGGAATGGCTACACCTTC
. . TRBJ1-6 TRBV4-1 CASSQEGEFSPLHF TGCGCCAGCAGCCAAGAGGGCGAGTTTTCACCCCTCCACTTT
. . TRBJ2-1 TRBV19 CASRNRGEQFF TGTGCCAGTAGGAACCGGGGGGAGCAGTTCTTC
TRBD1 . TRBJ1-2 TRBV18 CASAPGQGNGYTF TGTGCCAGCGCCCCGGGACAGGGAAATGGCTACACCTTC
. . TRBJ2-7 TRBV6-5 CASSYTEPYEQYF TGTGCCAGCAGTTACACAGAACCCTACGAGCAGTACTTC
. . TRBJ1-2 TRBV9 CASSLRDYGYTF TGTGCCAGCAGTCTCCGGGACTATGGCTACACCTTC
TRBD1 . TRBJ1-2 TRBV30 CAWAQGVFGYGYTF TGTGCCTGGGCCCAGGGGGTATTCGGCTATGGCTACACCTTC
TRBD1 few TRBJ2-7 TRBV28 CASTSRTGANF TGTGCCAGCACTTCTCGGACAGGGGCCAACTTC
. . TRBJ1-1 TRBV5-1 CASSLAGNPEAFF TGCGCCAGCAGCTTGGCAGGGAACCCTGAAGCTTTCTTT
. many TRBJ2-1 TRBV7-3 CASSSLSYNEQFF TGTGCCAGCAGCTCCCTTTCCTACAATGAGCAGTTCTTC
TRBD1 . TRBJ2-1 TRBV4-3 CASSLGQGPYNEQFF TGCGCCAGCAGCCTGGGACAGGGCCCTTACAATGAGCAGTTCTTC
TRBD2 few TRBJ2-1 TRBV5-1 CASSYGGATNEQFF TGCGCCAGCAGCTACGGGGGGGCCACTAATGAGCAGTTCTTC
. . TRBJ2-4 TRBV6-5 CASREGGGIQYF TGTGCCAGCAGGGAGGGAGGGGGCATTCAGTACTTC
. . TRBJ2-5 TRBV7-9 CASSPTGQETQYF TGTGCCAGCAGCCCGACAGGCCAAGAGACCCAGTACTTC
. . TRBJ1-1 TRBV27 CASTLLGQGNTEAFF TGTGCCAGCACCCTATTGGGGCAGGGGAACACTGAAGCTTTCTTT
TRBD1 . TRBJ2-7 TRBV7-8 CASSPGQGPSYEQYF TGTGCCAGCAGCCCGGGACAGGGACCTTCCTACGAGCAGTACTTC
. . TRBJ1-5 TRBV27 CASSLGGRGNQPQHF TGTGCCAGCAGTTTGGGAGGGAGGGGGAATCAGCCCCAGCATTTT
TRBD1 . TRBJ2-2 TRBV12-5 CASGLRTGTSTSTGELFF TGTGCTAGTGGTCTCCGGACAGGTACGAGCACATCCACCGGGGAGCTGTTTTTT
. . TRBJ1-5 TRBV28 CASTSPPGSRQPQHF TGTGCCAGCACCTCCCCCCCGGGGTCTAGGCAGCCCCAGCATTTT
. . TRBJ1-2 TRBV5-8 CASMHRVSYGYTF TGTGCCAGCATGCACAGGGTAAGCTATGGCTACACCTTC
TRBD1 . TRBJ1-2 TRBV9 CASSVGVGQGNYGYTF TGTGCCAGCAGCGTAGGTGTCGGACAGGGGAACTATGGCTACACCTTC
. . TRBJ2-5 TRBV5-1 CASSLDRLQETQYF TGCGCCAGCAGCTTGGACAGGCTCCAAGAGACCCAGTACTTC
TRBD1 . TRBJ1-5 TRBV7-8 CASSLQGAGQPQHF TGTGCCAGCAGCTTACAGGGGGCGGGTCAGCCCCAGCATTTT
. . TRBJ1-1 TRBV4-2 CASSQDQVDTEAFF TGTGCCAGCAGCCAAGACCAGGTGGACACTGAAGCTTTCTTT
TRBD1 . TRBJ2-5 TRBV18 CASSPKTGGETQYF TGTGCCAGCTCACCAAAGACAGGGGGCGAGACCCAGTACTTC
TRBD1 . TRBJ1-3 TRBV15 CATSRGQGAGNTIYF TGTGCCACCAGCAGAGGGCAGGGGGCTGGAAACACCATATATTTT
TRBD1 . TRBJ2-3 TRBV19 CASSGPGQGLADTQYF TGTGCCAGTAGTGGACCGGGACAGGGTTTGGCAGATACGCAGTATTTT
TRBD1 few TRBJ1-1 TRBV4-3 CASSQDQGQGKTFF TGCGCCAGCAGCCAAGATCAAGGACAGGGGAAAACTTTCTTT
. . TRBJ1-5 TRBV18 CASSPLGQGINSNQPQHF TGTGCCAGCTCACCTTTGGGGCAGGGGATAAACTCCAATCAGCCCCAGCATTTT
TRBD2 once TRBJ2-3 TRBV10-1 CASTTAYPSGNTDTQYF TGCGCCAGCACCACGGCGTACCCCAGCGGGAACACAGATACGCAGTATTTT
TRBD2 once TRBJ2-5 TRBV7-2 CASSLTSGGGETQYF TGTGCCAGCAGCCTGACTAGCGGGGGGGGTGAGACCCAGTACTTC
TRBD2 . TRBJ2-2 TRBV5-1 CASSLEQAGGPYTGELFF TGCGCCAGCAGCTTGGAGCAAGCGGGGGGGCCTTACACCGGGGAGCTGTTTTTT
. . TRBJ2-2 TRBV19 CASSISPRTGELFF TGTGCCAGTAGTATAAGCCCTCGTACCGGGGAGCTGTTTTTT
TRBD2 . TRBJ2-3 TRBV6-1 CASSARTSGGLTDTQYF TGTGCCAGCAGTGCCCGGACTAGCGGGGGACTCACAGATACGCAGTATTTT
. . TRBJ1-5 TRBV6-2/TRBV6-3 CASSSRLQPQHF TGTGCCAGCAGTTCCCGACTTCAGCCCCAGCATTTT
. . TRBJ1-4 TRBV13 CASSLKADVGEKLFF TGTGCCAGCAGCTTAAAAGCGGATGTTGGTGAAAAACTGTTTTTT
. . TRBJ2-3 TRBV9 CASNQDSADTQYF TGTGCCAGCAACCAAGACAGTGCAGATACGCAGTATTTT
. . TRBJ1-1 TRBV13 CASSFMNTEAFF TGTGCCAGCAGCTTCATGAACACTGAAGCTTTCTTT
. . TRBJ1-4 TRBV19 CASSIDLSEKLFF TGTGCCAGTAGTATAGACCTCAGTGAAAAACTGTTTTTT
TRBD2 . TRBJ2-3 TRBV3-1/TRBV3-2 CASSQGLAGGVTDTQYF TGTGCCAGCAGCCAGGGTTTAGCGGGGGGTGTCACAGATACGCAGTATTTT
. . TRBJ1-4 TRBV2 CASSAGAGREDNEKLFF TGTGCCAGCAGTGCGGGGGCAGGGCGGGAGGATAATGAAAAACTGTTTTTT